This T cell receptor beta chain was sequenced during a study of Graves' ophthalmopathy and Graves' hyperthyroidism. Amplifying from RNA transcripts, the study obtained TCR beta CDR3 regions. The library came from an HTBI-primed first-round RT-PCR and a second-round multiplex PCR. MiXCR, run by TCRdb on the multiplex PCR reads, gives a single entry per CDR3 protein. The data show 560,000 or so distinct CDR3 sequences, with just under 40% seen just once and about 4.2% held by the top ten. CDR1 and CDR2 from the germline V gene are SGDLS and YYNGEE. The CDR3 totals 11 residues. The chain links TRBV9 to TRBJ2-5; the D gene is possibly TRBD2 (5 bases). The J call may not be correct, given that the DNA end is closer to TRBJ2-1. This TCR derives from an adult man with Graves' hyperthyroidism. The sequencing sample was made of peripheral blood or thyroid tissue (not recorded which). The CDR3 nucleotides read TGTGCCAGCAGCTATGGACTTTCACAGTTCTTC. It specifies CASSYGLSQFF.